The 30 T cell receptor beta chains reported below all come from one sample, sequenced in a study of human T cells and chemical hapten exposure. As for time point: patch test 1, 2 weeks after DPC sensitization. Treatment defined: therapeutic diphenylcyclopropenone sensitization with weekly scalp DPC. TCRdb reanalysed the RACE reads using MiXCR and keeps one entry per CDR3 protein. The sample carries 370,000 or so distinct CDR3 sequences, about 4.4% recorded once. The specimen comprised whole blood, sampled in connection with sensitization to the hapten diphenylcyclopropenone (DPC). The receptors come from a woman in her forties or fifties with alopecia areata. Some clones in this sample may be carry-over from other donors' samples.

This clonotype has a count of ten or more. CDR3 coding DNA: TGTGCCAGCAGCAGGACAGAAATGAACACTGAAGCTTTCTTT. Encoded protein: CASSRTEMNTEAFF. The chain uses TRBV7-2 and TRBJ1-1, with D perhaps matching TRBD1 (6 bases). CDR3 length: 14 residues. Germline V gene sequence: CDR1 SGHTA, CDR2 FQGNSA. Trimming pared 5 bases from V and 0 bases from J, leaving 10 bases between.

This clonotype was recorded a few times. The rearrangement uses TRBV20-1 and TRBJ1-5; 8 bases match TRBD1. V dropped 0 bases and J dropped 4; count of bases not matched to a gene: 5. CDR1 and CDR2 (germline): DFQATT, SNEGSKA (reference sequence). The CDR3 extends over 15 amino acids. This CDR3 reads CSARDSGQENQPQHF. In DNA form, the CDR3 reads TGCAGTGCTAGAGATTCGGGACAGGAGAATCAGCCCCAGCATTTT.

This clonotype was found many times. CDR3 sequence (DNA): TGTGCCAGCAGGCAAGGGACAGTCCACAACTATTTT. Protein sequence: CASRQGTVHNYF. The chain links TRBV2 to TRBJ2-3; 7 bases align to TRBD1. This CDR3 is 12 amino acids long. V trimming: 6 bases; J trimming: 15 bases; junction bases outside the gene matches: 12. Germline loops: CDR1 SNHLY, CDR2 FYNNEI.

This clonotype appeared many times. The V call is TRBV28, the J call TRBJ1-2; unclear D gene. V was shortened by 5 bases and J by 4 bases, with 11 bases between the two germline ends. In germline, CDR1 is MDHEN, CDR2 SYDVKM. The CDR3 covers 13 residues. The DNA of the CDR3 is TGTGCCAGCAGTCCTTCAGTCTTCTATGGCTACACCTTC. The encoded protein is CASSPSVFYGYTF.

This clonotype has more than one count but fewer than ten. The gene calls are TRBV5-1 and TRBJ1-2, with D possibly being TRBD1 (5 bases). The length of the CDR3 is 15 residues. The V and J ends lost 0 bases and 8 bases respectively, with 17 bases between them. CDR1 SGHRS and CDR2 YFSETQ come from the germline V gene. CDR3 amino acids: CASSLESLPGGGYTF. The CDR3 nucleotides are TGCGCCAGCAGCTTGGAATCTCTACCCGGGGGAGGCTACACCTTC.

This clonotype was observed many times. The chain is built from TRBV18 and TRBJ2-6, with 9 nucleotides matching TRBD1. V shed 2 bases and J 0 bases; nucleotides not matched to a gene: 5. From germline, CDR1 is KGHSH and CDR2 LQKENI. This CDR3 comprises 18 residues. For the CDR3, the DNA is TGTGCCAGCTCACCAACCGGGACAGGGTCCTCTGGGGCCAACGTCCTGACTTTC. This encodes CASSPTGTGSSGANVLTF.

This clonotype was seen a handful of times. CDR3 sequence: CATSRVGQRTDTQYF. CDR3 nucleotides: TGTGCCACCAGCAGAGTCGGACAGCGCACAGATACGCAGTATTTT. The chain couples TRBV15 to TRBJ2-3, with D perhaps TRBD1 (6 bases). V dropped 1 base and J dropped 1 base, with 9 bases sitting between them. The germline V gene has CDR1 LNHNV and CDR2 YYDKDF (reference sequence). This CDR3 is built from 15 residues.

The V call is TRBV28, the J call TRBJ1-1, with D possibly matching TRBD1 (5 bases). CDR3 length: 14 residues. The V end lost 4 bases, the J end lost 2 bases, and 11 bases lay between the germline ends. Germline V gene lookup returns CDR1 MDHEN and CDR2 SYDVKM. CDR3 sequence reads: CASSSGRPNTEAFF. The CDR3, as DNA: TGTGCCAGCAGTTCGGGACGGCCAAACACTGAAGCTTTCTTT.

This clonotype has just a few counts. The genes are TRBV5-6 and TRBJ2-6, with unresolved D. Germline CDR1 SGHDT, CDR2 YYEEEE. V shed 1 base and J shed 0 bases, with 14 bases lying between them. This CDR3 is 18 amino acids long. The CDR3: CASSLLQLNPSGANVLTF. CDR3 DNA: TGTGCCAGCAGCTTGTTGCAACTCAATCCCTCTGGGGCCAACGTCCTGACTTTC.

The table lists this clonotype with many counts. The V gene is TRBV7-9, the J gene TRBJ1-5; possibly TRBD1 for D (5 bases). Trimming stripped 8 bases from V and 7 bases from J, with 15 bases between. Germline V gene sequence: CDR1 SEHNR, CDR2 FQNEAQ (reference sequence). The CDR3 has 13 residues. The CDR3, as DNA: TGTGCCAGCTGCGAAGGAGGGGAGCAGCCCCAGCATTTT. It codes for CASCEGGEQPQHF. Full variable domain (outside the CDR3, taken from reference TRBV7-9 and TRBJ1-5): DTGVSQNPRHKITKRGQNVTFRCDPISEHNRLYWYRQTLGQGPEFLTYFQNEAQLEKSRLLSDRFSAERPKGSFSTLEIQRTEQGDSAMYLCASCEGGEQPQHFGDGTRLSIL.

This clonotype has at least ten counts. The rearrangement links TRBV12-3 or TRBV12-4 to TRBJ2-1; D is unclear. V was clipped by 8 bases and J by 0 bases, with 11 bases between them. This CDR3 spans 14 amino acids. CDR3 protein: CASGHWSSYNEQFF. CDR3 DNA sequence: TGTGCCAGCGGGCACTGGAGCTCCTACAATGAGCAGTTCTTC.

This clonotype was counted many times. This sequence joins TRBV29-1 and TRBJ2-7; D may be TRBD2 (5 bases). The CDR3 sequence is 15 residues long. Germline CDR1 SQVTM, CDR2 ANQGSEA. Trimming left V 4 bases short and J 7 bases short, with 23 bases between. The CDR3 here is CSVVSENYLPGEQYF. CDR3 in DNA: TGCAGCGTTGTAAGTGAGAACTACCTGCCGGGGGAGCAGTACTTC.

The chain joins TRBV28 to TRBJ2-7, with 7 nucleotides matching TRBD1. There are 14 residues in the CDR3. The germline gives CDR1 MDHEN, CDR2 SYDVKM. V trimming: 3 bases; J trimming: 5 bases; junction bases outside the gene matches: 7. The CDR3 nucleotides are TGTGCCAGCAGTTTTCAAGGGGGCGTGGACGAGCAGTACTTC. Translation gives CASSFQGGVDEQYF.

This clonotype has at least ten counts. The rearrangement joins TRBV29-1 to TRBJ2-7, with 12 bases that match TRBD2. With V trimmed by 7 bases and J by 5 bases, 9 bases remained unmatched. This CDR3 is built from 14 residues. CDR1 is SQVTM and CDR2 is ANQGSEA in the germline V gene. The CDR3: CSAQTSGGTHEQYF. In DNA, the CDR3 is TGCAGCGCCCAGACTAGCGGGGGTACCCACGAGCAGTACTTC.

This clonotype came up a few times. The genes are TRBV28 and TRBJ1-5, with D uncertain. This CDR3 spans 13 amino acids. Germline assignment: CDR1 MDHEN and CDR2 SYDVKM. Trimming took 2 bases from V and 7 from J, leaving 9 bases between them. CDR3 sequence reads: CASSLTDLQPQHF. Here the CDR3 DNA reads TGTGCCAGCAGTTTAACGGACTTGCAGCCCCAGCATTTT.

In this sample, this clonotype turned up many times. CDR3 region: CASTGVNTEAFF. The CDR3 DNA follows: TGTGCCAGCACAGGGGTGAACACTGAAGCTTTCTTT. This chain uses TRBV12-3 or TRBV12-4 with TRBJ1-1; tentatively, D is TRBD1 (6 bases). V was trimmed by 7 bases and J by 0 bases, leaving 6 bases between them. The CDR3 has 12 residues.

This clonotype was observed at least ten times. This chain connects TRBV11-2 to TRBJ1-4; TRBD1 agrees at 10 bases. This CDR3 contains 15 residues. V lost 8 bases, J lost 8 bases, and 11 bases stayed unmatched. Germline V gene data show CDR1 as SGHAT and CDR2 as FQNNGV. The chain's CDR3 is CASSLRGTGVEKLFF. CDR3 bases: TGTGCCAGCTCCCTACGGGGGACAGGGGTCGAAAAACTGTTTTTT. Full variable domain (missing parts from reference TRBV11-2 and TRBJ1-4): EAGVAQSPRYKIIEKRQSVAFWCNPISGHATLYWYQQILGQGPKLLIQFQNNGVVDDSQLPKDRFSAERLKGVDSTLKIQPAKLEDSAVYLCASSLRGTGVEKLFFGSGTQLSVL.

The CDR3 nucleotides are TGTGCCACCAGCAGTCCCCGGAGCCCCAATGAGCAGTTCTTC. Encoded protein: CATSSPRSPNEQFF. V gene TRBV15 combines with J gene TRBJ2-1; no firm D call. This CDR3 comprises 14 residues. V lost 3 bases and J lost 6, with 12 bases in between. Germline V gives CDR1 LNHNV, CDR2 YYDKDF (reference sequence).

There are a few counts of this clonotype. CDR3 protein: CASSLTSGRALNEQFF. The CDR3 coding sequence is TGTGCCAGCAGCTTGACTAGCGGGAGGGCCCTCAATGAGCAGTTCTTC. The chain links TRBV7-2 to TRBJ2-1, with 14 bases that match TRBD2. The CDR3 loop spans 16 amino acids. Germline CDR1 SGHTA, CDR2 FQGNSA. The ends lost 3 bases at V and 6 bases at J; junction bases unmatched: 4.

This clonotype has at least ten counts. This chain links TRBV20-1 with TRBJ1-2; no clear D. CDR3 length: 12 amino acids. The ends were cut back, 0 bases at V and 7 bases at J, with 9 bases in the middle. Germline assignment: CDR1 DFQATT and CDR2 SNEGSKA (reference sequence). The CDR3 spells CSARERLRGYTF. The CDR3, as DNA: TGCAGTGCTAGAGAACGACTGCGTGGCTACACCTTC.

This clonotype has more than one count but fewer than ten. In nucleotides, the CDR3 is TGTGCCAGCTCACCAAGACTCGAAAACACTGAAGCTTTCTTT. Its protein product is CASSPRLENTEAFF. The V gene is TRBV18, the J gene TRBJ1-1, with D unclear. The germline CDR1 and CDR2 sequences are KGHSH and LQKENI. V shed 2 bases and J shed 2 bases, with 9 bases lying between them. This CDR3 comprises 14 residues.

This clonotype was recorded at least ten times. CDR3 sequence reads: CAWKGAGGRRNEQFF. The CDR3 nucleotides are TGTGCCTGGAAGGGCGCGGGAGGGAGGAGGAATGAGCAGTTCTTC. The J gene is TRBJ2-1, the V gene TRBV30; 9 bases are a match to TRBD2. Germline lookup yields CDR1 GTSNPN and CDR2 SVGIG (reference sequence). This CDR3 spans 15 amino acids. Trimming at V came to 4 bases and at J to 7 bases, leaving 11 bases not matched to a gene.

In its sample, this clonotype was seen many times. The V gene is TRBV18, the J gene TRBJ1-2; no clear D gene. This CDR3 region has 11 residues. Per the germline V gene, CDR1 is KGHSH and CDR2 is LQKENI. The V gene lost 2 bases and the J gene lost 5 bases, with 3 bases spanning the gap. DNA for the CDR3: TGTGCCAGCTCACCAGATTATGGCTACACCTTC. This encodes CASSPDYGYTF. The variable domain in full, completed from reference TRBV18 and TRBJ1-2, reads NAGVMQNPRHLVRRRGQEARLRCSPMKGHSHVYWYRQLPEEGLKFMVYLQKENIIDESGMPKERFSAEFPKEGPSILRIQQVVRGDSAAYFCASSPDYGYTFGSGTRLTVV.

This clonotype was found a few times. V gene TRBV3-1 combines with J gene TRBJ2-4; D might be TRBD1 (6 bases). This CDR3 contains 15 residues. Germline loops: CDR1 LGHDT, CDR2 YNNKEL (reference sequence). Trimming removed 4 bases from V and 1 base from J, with 11 bases in between. Written as DNA, the CDR3 is TGTGCCAGCAGCCCCAGGGGCGCCGCCAAAAACATTCAGTACTTC. Encoded protein: CASSPRGAAKNIQYF.

This clonotype was seen at least ten times. V usage is TRBV27 and J usage is TRBJ2-3; TRBD2 matches 12 bases. The V gene's germline CDR1 is MNHEY and CDR2 SMNVEV (reference sequence). This CDR3 has 15 amino acids. The V and J ends lost 5 bases and 7 bases, in that order; junction bases with no gene match: 7. CDR3 nucleotide sequence: TGTGCCAGCAGTGCTGGACTAGCGGGGACATATACGCAGTATTTT. This translates into CASSAGLAGTYTQYF.

This clonotype was recorded a few times. CDR3 residues: CASSLQGYDTEAFF. The CDR3 DNA follows: TGTGCCAGCAGTTTACAGGGATACGACACTGAAGCTTTCTTT. This chain links TRBV6-5 with TRBJ1-1, with TRBD1 as a possible D gene (6 bases). V lost 4 bases, J lost 3 bases, and 12 bases lay in between. The CDR3 is 14 residues long. Per germline, CDR1 MNHEY and CDR2 SVGAGI.

This clonotype was detected many times. The chain has TRBV7-9 and TRBJ2-1; 8 bases map to TRBD1. Germline loops: CDR1 SEHNR, CDR2 FQNEAQ (reference sequence). The CDR3 loop spans 16 amino acids. Trimming removed 5 bases from V and 9 bases from J; junction bases left unmatched: 15. The CDR3 region has the DNA TGTGCCAGCAGCGGTGGACAGGGAGCACCCAGCATTGAGCAGTTCTTC. It is translated as CASSGGQGAPSIEQFF.

The CDR3 reads CASRGSGQGLRGYTF. CDR3 DNA: TGTGCCAGCAGAGGATCGGGACAGGGGTTGCGTGGCTACACCTTC. The chain has TRBV27 and TRBJ1-2; 10 bases map to TRBD1. The CDR3 covers 15 residues. Trimming cost V 6 bases and J 7 bases; bases outside gene matches: 11. Germline-derived CDR1 and CDR2 are MNHEY and SMNVEV (reference sequence).

The sample holds many counts of this clonotype. V usage is TRBV12-3 or TRBV12-4 and J usage is TRBJ2-7; 8 bases match TRBD1. V lost 4 bases to trimming and J lost 4 bases; unmatched junction nucleotides: 3. The CDR3 loop spans 13 amino acids. The CDR3 protein is CASSSDRGYEQYF. CDR3 nucleotides: TGTGCCAGCAGTTCCGACAGGGGTTACGAGCAGTACTTC.

The table lists this clonotype with a few counts. CDR3 amino acids: CASSTMTSSPGYF. Here the CDR3 DNA reads TGTGCCAGCAGTACTATGACTAGTTCCCCTGGGTATTTT. The chain recombines TRBV27 with TRBJ2-3; TRBD2 is a possible D gene (6 bases). The V gene's germline CDR1 is MNHEY and CDR2 SMNVEV (reference sequence). With 5 bases removed from V and 14 bases from J, the gap between germline ends came to 20 bases. This CDR3 region has 13 residues.